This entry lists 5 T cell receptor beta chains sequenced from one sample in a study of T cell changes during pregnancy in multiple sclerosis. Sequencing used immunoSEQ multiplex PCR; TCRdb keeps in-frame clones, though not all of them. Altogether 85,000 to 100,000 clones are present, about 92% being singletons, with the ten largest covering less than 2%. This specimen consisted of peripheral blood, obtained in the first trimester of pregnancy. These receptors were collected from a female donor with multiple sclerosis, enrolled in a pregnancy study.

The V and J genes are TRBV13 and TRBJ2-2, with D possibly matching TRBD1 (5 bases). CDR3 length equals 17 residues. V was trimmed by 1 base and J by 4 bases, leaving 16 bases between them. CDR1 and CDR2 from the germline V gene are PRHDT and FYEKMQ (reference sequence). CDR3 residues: CASSLALDTRGTGELFF. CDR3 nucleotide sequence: TGTGCCAGCAGCTTAGCCCTGGACACCCGAGGCACCGGGGAGCTGTTTTTT.

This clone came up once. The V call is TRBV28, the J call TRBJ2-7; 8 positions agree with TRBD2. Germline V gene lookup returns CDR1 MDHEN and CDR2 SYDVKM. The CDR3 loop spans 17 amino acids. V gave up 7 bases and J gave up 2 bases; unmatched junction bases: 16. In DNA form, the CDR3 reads TGTGCCAGCAACCTCTATGGGTCGGCCGGGGGGGCCTACGAGCAGTACTTC. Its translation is CASNLYGSAGGAYEQYF.

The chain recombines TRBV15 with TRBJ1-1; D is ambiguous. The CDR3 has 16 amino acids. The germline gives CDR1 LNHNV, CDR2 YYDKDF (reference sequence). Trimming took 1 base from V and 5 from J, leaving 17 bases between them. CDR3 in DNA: TGTGCCACCAGCAGAGGAAGCAAGACTAGTGGGACTGAAGCTTTCTTT. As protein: CATSRGSKTSGTEAFF.

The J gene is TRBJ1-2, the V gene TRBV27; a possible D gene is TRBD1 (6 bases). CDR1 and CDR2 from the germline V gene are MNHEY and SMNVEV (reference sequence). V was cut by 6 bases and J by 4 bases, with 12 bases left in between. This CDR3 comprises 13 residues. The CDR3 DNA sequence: TGTGCCAGCAGCCTACAGGGTTTCTATGGCTACACCTTC. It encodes CASSLQGFYGYTF.

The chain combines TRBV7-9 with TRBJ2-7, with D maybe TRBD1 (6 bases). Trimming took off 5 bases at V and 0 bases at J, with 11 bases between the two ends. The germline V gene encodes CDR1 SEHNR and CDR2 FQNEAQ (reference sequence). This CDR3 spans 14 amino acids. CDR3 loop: CASSPGHLSYEQYF. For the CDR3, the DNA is TGTGCCAGCAGCCCGGGACACCTCTCCTACGAGCAGTACTTC.